The source of this T cell receptor (beta chain) is a study of blood T cell repertoires in COVID-19. The wider study: The United States, Italy and Spain provided the acute and convalescent COVID-19 samples. From T cells, B-cell-depleted T cells, or PBMCs came the material, which was cDNA or gDNA.

In the original processing: Counts of nucleated cells, estimated from reference gene primer amplification, were obtained. Clones were read by immunoSEQ multiplex PCR, and TCRdb kept only the in-frame ones, dropping some. V, J and clone size are taken as reported in that table, and D and trimming were inferred from the DNA itself. The sample lists some 68,000 clones, 86% occurring once. The specimen was peripheral blood. The sequence came from a man between 45 and 60 years old with active COVID-19.

The CDR3 sequence: CASTLVAGGPHEQYF. The CDR3, as DNA: TGTGCCAGCACCCTTGTAGCGGGAGGGCCTCACGAGCAGTACTTC. This chain links TRBV27 with TRBJ2-7, with 11 nucleotides matching TRBD2. The length of the CDR3 is 15 residues. V shed 7 bases, J shed 5 bases, and the junction held 10 bases outside the gene matches. The germline V gene encodes CDR1 MNHEY and CDR2 SMNVEV (reference sequence).